This TCR beta chain was obtained from a study of T cell repertoires in cytomegalovirus infection. Turning to the study itself: The study used recently identified HLA-C-restricted and well-studied HLA-B-restricted CMV epitopes. Public TCR beta signatures indicated both CMV infection and matching HLA type.

TCRdb analysed the reads with MiXCR anew, one entry per CDR3 protein. This repertoire shows about 770,000 distinct CDR3 sequences, 29% found once; its top ten account for 13%. Findings and caveats of the study: Clonotype analysis showed dominance of the ex vivo response by HLA-C-restricted CMV-specific TCR beta clonotypes. CMV carriers with the relevant HLA were identified by cumulative public TCR beta family frequency.

CDR3 length: 14 amino acids. Germline loops: CDR1 LNHNV, CDR2 YYDKDF (reference sequence). V dropped 4 bases and J dropped 7; count of bases not matched to a gene: 7. This clonotype was found many times. Its antigen is unknown. The sequence derives from a human donor in good health (CMV status not recorded). Some clones in this sample may be carry-over from other donors' samples. This sample comprised cultured CD8+ T cells from PBMCs, obtained from culture after CMV antigen stimulation. The chain is built from TRBV15 and TRBJ1-5, with 7 bases matching TRBD1. Here the CDR3 reads CATSTRGSGQPQHF. The DNA of the CDR3 is TGTGCCACCAGCACCAGGGGGTCCGGGCAGCCCCAGCATTTT.